Only one count was recorded for the clone carrying this T cell receptor beta chain. Antigen unknown. The data were taken from a study of T cell repertoires in cytomegalovirus infection. The overall study: Public TCR beta signatures were indicative of both CMV infection and a matching HLA type.

V gave up 5 bases and J gave up 2 bases; unmatched junction bases: 5. Germline-derived CDR1 and CDR2 are KGHDR and SFDVKD. The CDR3 extends over 17 amino acids. TCRdb reanalysed the reads using MiXCR and keeps one entry per CDR3 protein. Here the sample spans 250,000 to 300,000 distinct CDR3 sequences, under 25% being singletons. The chain couples TRBV24-1 to TRBJ2-3; TRBD2 matches 14 bases. The input for sequencing was cultured PBMCs, taken from culture after CMV antigen stimulation. The origin of this receptor is a human donor in good health (CMV status not recorded). Some clones in this sample may be carry-over from other donors' samples. This chain's CDR3 is CATSARTSGGNTDTQYF. In nucleotides, the CDR3 is TGTGCCACCAGTGCCCGGACTAGCGGGGGGAACACAGATACGCAGTATTTT.